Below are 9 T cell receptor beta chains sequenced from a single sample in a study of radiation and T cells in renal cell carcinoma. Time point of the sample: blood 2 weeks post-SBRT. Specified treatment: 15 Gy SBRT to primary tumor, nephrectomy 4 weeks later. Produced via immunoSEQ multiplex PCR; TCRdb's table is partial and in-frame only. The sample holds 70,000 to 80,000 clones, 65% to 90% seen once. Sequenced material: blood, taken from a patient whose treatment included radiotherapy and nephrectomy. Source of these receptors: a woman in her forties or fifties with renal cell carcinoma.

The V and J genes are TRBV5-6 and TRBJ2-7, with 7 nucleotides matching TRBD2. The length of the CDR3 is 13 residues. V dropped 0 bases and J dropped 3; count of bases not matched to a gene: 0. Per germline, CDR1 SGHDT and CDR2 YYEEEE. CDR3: CASSLGGGYEQYF. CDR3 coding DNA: TGTGCCAGCAGCTTGGGCGGGGGCTACGAGCAGTACTTC. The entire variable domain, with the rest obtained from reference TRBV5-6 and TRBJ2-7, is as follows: DAGVTQSPTHLIKTRGQQVTLRCSPKSGHDTVSWYQQALGQGPQFIFQYYEEEERQRGNFPDRFSGHQFPNYSSELNVNALLLGDSALYLCASSLGGGYEQYFGPGTRLTVT.

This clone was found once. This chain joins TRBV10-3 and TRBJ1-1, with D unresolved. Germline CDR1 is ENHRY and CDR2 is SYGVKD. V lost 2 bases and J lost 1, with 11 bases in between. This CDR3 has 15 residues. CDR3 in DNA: TGTGCCATCAGTGAGCCGCCCGGGAAGAACACTGAAGCTTTCTTT. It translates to CAISEPPGKNTEAFF.

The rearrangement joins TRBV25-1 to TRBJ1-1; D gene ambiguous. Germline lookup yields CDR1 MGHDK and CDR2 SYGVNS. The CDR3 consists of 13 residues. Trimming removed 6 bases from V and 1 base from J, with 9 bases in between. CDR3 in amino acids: CASRAQQNTEAFF. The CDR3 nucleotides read TGTGCCAGCAGAGCACAGCAGAACACTGAAGCTTTCTTT.

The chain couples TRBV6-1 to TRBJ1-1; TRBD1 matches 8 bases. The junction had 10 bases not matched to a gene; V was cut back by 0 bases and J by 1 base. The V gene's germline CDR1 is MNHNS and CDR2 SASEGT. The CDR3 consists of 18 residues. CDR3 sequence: CASSEAPGQGGKNTEAFF. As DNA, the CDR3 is TGTGCCAGCAGTGAAGCTCCCGGACAGGGCGGAAAGAACACTGAAGCTTTCTTT.

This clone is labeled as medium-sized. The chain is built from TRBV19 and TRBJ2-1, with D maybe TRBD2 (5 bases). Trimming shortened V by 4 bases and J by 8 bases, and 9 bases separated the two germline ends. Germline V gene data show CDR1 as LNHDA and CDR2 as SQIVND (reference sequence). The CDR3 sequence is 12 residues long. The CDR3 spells CASSTSGDEQFF. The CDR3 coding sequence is TGTGCCAGTAGTACCTCCGGGGATGAGCAGTTCTTC.

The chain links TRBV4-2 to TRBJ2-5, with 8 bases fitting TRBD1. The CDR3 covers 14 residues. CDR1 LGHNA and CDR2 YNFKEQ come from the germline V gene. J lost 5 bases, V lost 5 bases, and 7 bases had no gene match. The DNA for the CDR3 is TGTGCCAGCAGCGAGACAGGGGTGGAGGAGACCCAGTACTTC. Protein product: CASSETGVEETQYF.

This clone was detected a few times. CDR3 loop: CASSLDAAYEKLFF. The CDR3 DNA is TGTGCCAGCAGCTTGGACGCAGCCTATGAAAAACTGTTTTTT. The V and J genes are TRBV5-4 and TRBJ1-4, with D uncertain. In germline, CDR1 is SGHNT, CDR2 YYREEE (reference sequence). The V gene lost 0 bases and the J gene lost 6 bases, with 9 bases spanning the gap. This CDR3 is built from 14 residues.

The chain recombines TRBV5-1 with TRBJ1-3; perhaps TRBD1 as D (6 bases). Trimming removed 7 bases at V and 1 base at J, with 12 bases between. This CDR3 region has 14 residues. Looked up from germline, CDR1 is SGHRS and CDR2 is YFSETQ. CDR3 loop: CASRNTGSGNTIYF. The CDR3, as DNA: TGCGCCAGCCGAAACACAGGGTCTGGAAACACCATATATTTT.

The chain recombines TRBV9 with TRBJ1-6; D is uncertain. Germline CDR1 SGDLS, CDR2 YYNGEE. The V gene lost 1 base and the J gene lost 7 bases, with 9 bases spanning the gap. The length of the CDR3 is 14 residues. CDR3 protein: CASSVLGENSPLHF. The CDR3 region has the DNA TGTGCCAGCAGCGTACTGGGAGAAAATTCACCCCTCCACTTT.